This note documents a single T cell receptor beta chain sequence. These data are taken from a study of T cell changes during pregnancy in multiple sclerosis. The table came from immunoSEQ multiplex PCR; TCRdb's copy has only in-frame clones and leaves some out. The profile covers 81,000 or so clones, with about 91% appearing a single time and 3.5% taken by the ten largest. Trimming took off 1 base at V and 3 bases at J, with 13 bases between the two ends. The V gene's germline CDR1 is LNHDA and CDR2 SQIVND (reference sequence). CDR3 size: 17 residues. This rearrangement joins TRBV19 to TRBJ1-6; D might be TRBD1 (6 bases). This receptor was taken from a female donor in good health, serving as a control in a pregnancy study. Some clones in this sample may be carry-over from other donors' samples. Specimen: PBMCs, collected in the first trimester of pregnancy. The CDR3 sequence: CASSIAVGRGYNSPLHF. CDR3 nucleotide sequence: TGTGCCAGTAGTATAGCGGTCGGCAGGGGCTATAATTCACCCCTCCACTTT. Looking up the rest from reference TRBV19 and TRBJ1-6 gives the full variable domain: DGGITQSPKYLFRKEGQNVTLSCEQNLNHDAMYWYRQDPGQGLRLIYYSQIVNDFQKGDIAEGYSVSREKKESFPLTVTSAQKNPTAFYLCASSIAVGRGYNSPLHFGNGTRLTVT.